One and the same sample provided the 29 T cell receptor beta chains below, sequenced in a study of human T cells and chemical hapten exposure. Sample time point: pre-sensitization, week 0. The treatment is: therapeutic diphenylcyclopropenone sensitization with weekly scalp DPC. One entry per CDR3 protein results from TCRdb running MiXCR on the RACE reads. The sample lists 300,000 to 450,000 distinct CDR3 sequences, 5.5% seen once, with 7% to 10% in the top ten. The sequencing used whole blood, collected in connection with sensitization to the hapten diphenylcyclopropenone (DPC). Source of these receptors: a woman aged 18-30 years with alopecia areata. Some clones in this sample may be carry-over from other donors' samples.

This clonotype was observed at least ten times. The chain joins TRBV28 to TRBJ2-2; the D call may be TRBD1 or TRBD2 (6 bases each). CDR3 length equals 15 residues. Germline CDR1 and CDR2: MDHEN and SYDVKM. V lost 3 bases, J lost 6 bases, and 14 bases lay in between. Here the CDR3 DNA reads TGTGCCAGCAGTTTTGAACAGGGACTTTCCGGGGAGCTGTTTTTT. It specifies CASSFEQGLSGELFF.

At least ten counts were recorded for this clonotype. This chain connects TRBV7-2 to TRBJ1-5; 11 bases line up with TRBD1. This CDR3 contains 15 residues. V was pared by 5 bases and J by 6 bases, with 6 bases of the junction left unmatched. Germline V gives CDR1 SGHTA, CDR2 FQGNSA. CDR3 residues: CASSPGQGAGQPQHF. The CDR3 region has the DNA TGTGCCAGCAGCCCCGGACAGGGGGCCGGTCAGCCCCAGCATTTT.

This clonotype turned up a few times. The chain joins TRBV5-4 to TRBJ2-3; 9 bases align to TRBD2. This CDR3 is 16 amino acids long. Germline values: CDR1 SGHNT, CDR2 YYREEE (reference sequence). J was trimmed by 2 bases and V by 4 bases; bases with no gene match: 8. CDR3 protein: CASSPNPSGITDTQYF. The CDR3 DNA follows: TGTGCCAGCAGCCCAAACCCTAGCGGGATCACAGATACGCAGTATTTT.

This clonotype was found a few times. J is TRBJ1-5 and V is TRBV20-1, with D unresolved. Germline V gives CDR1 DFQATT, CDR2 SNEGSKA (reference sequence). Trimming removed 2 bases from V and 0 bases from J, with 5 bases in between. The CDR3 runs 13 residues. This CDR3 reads CSARQYSNQPQHF. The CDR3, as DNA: TGCAGTGCTAGACAATATAGCAATCAGCCCCAGCATTTT.

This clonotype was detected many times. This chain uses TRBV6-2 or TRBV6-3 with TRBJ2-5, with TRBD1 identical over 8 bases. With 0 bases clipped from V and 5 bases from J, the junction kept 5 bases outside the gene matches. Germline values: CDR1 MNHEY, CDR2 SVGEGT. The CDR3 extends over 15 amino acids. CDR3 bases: TGTGCCAGCAGTTACTCCCCGGACAGGGTTGAGACCCAGTACTTC. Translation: CASSYSPDRVETQYF.

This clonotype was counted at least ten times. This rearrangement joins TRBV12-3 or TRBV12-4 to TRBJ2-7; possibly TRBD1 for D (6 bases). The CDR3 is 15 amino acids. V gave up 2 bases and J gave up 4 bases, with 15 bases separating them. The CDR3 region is CASSLRAGAWYEQYF. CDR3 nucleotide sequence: TGTGCCAGCAGTTTAAGGGCAGGGGCTTGGTACGAGCAGTACTTC.

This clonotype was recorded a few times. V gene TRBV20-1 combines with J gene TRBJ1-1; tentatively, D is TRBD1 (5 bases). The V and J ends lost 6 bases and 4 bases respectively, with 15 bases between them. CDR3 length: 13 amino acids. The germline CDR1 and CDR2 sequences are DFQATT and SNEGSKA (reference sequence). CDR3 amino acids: CSAGRQGVTEAFF. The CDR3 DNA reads TGCAGTGCGGGCCGCCAGGGTGTCACTGAAGCTTTCTTT.

The CDR3 DNA follows: TGTGCCACCCGAGGGGAAGAGACCCAGTACTTC. Its protein is CATRGEETQYF. This rearrangement joins TRBV5-4 to TRBJ2-5; D is possibly TRBD1 or TRBD2 (5 bases each). This CDR3 has 11 amino acids. V lost 9 bases to trimming and J lost 3 bases, with 9 bases between them. Germline loops: CDR1 SGHNT, CDR2 YYREEE (reference sequence).

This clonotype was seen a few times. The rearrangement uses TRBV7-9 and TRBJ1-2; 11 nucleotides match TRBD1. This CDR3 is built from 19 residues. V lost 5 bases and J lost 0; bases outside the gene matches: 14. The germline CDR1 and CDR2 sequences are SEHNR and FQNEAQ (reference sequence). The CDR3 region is CASSHSGQGASPANYGYTF. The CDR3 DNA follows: TGTGCCAGCAGCCATAGTGGACAGGGGGCTTCTCCAGCTAACTATGGCTACACCTTC. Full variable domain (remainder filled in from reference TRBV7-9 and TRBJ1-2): DTGVSQNPRHKITKRGQNVTFRCDPISEHNRLYWYRQTLGQGPEFLTYFQNEAQLEKSRLLSDRFSAERPKGSFSTLEIQRTEQGDSAMYLCASSHSGQGASPANYGYTFGSGTRLTVV.

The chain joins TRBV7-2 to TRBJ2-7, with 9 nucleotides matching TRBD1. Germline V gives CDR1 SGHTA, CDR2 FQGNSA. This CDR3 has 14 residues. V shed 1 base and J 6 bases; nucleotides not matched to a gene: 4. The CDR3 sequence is CASSLGDRVGEQYF. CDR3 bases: TGTGCCAGCAGCTTAGGGGACAGGGTGGGCGAGCAGTACTTC.

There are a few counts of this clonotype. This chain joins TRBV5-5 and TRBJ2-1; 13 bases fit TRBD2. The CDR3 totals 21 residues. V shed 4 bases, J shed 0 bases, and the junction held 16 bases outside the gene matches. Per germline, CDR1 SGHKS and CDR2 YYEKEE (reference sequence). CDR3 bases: TGTGCCAGCAGCGGGAGGGTACTAGCGGGGGGGCCGGAGTTCTCCTACAATGAGCAGTTCTTC. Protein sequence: CASSGRVLAGGPEFSYNEQFF. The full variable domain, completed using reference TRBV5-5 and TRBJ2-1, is DAGVTQSPTHLIKTRGQQVTLRCSPISGHKSVSWYQQVLGQGPQFIFQYYEKEERGRGNFPDRFSARQFPNYSSELNVNALLLGDSALYLCASSGRVLAGGPEFSYNEQFFGPGTRLTVL.

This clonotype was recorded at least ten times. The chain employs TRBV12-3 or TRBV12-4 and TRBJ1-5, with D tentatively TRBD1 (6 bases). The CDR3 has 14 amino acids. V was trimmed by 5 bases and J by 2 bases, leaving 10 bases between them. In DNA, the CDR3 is TGTGCCAGCAGTCTATGGACAGGCAATCAGCCCCAGCATTTT. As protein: CASSLWTGNQPQHF.

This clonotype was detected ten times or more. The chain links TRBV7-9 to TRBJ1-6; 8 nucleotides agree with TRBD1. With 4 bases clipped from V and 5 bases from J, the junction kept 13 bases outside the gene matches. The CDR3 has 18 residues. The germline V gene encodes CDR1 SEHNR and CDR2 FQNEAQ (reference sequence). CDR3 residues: CASSSKPGQERNNSPLHF. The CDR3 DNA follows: TGTGCCAGCAGCTCCAAACCGGGACAGGAACGGAATAATTCACCCCTCCACTTT.

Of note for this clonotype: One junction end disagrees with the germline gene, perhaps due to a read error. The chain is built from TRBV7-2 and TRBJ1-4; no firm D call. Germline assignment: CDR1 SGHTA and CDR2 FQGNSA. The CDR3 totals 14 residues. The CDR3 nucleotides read TGTGCCAGCAGCCCCACGGATTCTCATGAAATACTGTTTTTT. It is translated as CASSPTDSHEILFF.

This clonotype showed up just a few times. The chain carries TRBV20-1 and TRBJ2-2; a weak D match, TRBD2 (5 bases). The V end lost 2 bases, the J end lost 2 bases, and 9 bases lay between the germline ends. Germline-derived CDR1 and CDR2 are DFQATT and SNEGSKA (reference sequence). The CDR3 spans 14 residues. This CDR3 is CSARPADNTGELFF. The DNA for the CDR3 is TGCAGTGCTAGACCAGCGGACAACACCGGGGAGCTGTTTTTT.

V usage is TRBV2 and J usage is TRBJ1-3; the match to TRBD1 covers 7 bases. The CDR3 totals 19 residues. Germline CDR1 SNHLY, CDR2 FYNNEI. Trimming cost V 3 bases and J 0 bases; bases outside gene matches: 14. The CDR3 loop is CASSDRGDNGALSGNTIYF. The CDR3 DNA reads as TGTGCCAGCAGTGACAGGGGGGATAACGGCGCTCTCTCTGGAAACACCATATATTTT.

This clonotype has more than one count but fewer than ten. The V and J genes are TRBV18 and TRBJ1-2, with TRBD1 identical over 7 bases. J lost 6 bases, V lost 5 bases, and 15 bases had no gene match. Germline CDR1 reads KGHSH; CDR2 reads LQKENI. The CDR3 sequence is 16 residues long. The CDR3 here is CASSSADRYLRDGYTF. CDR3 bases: TGTGCCAGCTCATCAGCGGACAGGTATCTTCGTGATGGCTACACCTTC.

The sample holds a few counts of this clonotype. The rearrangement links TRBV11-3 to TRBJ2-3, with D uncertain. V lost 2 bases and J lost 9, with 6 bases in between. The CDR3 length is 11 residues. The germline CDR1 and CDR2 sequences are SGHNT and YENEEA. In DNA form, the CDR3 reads TGTGCCAGCAGCTTAAAGGGAACGCAGTATTTT. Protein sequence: CASSLKGTQYF.

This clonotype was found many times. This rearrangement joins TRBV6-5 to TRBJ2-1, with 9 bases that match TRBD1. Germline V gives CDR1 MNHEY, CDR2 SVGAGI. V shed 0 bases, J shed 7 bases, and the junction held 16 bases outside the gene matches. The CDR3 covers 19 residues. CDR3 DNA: TGTGCCAGCAGTTACTCTGCCTTCCCGGACAGGGGCCTGTCTAATGAGCAGTTCTTC. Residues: CASSYSAFPDRGLSNEQFF.

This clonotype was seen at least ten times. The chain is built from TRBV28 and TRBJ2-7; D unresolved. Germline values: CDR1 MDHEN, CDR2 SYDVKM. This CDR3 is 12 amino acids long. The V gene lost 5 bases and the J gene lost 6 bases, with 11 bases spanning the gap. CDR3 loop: CASSHRVFEQYF. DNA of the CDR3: TGTGCCAGCAGTCATAGGGTGTTCGAGCAGTACTTC.

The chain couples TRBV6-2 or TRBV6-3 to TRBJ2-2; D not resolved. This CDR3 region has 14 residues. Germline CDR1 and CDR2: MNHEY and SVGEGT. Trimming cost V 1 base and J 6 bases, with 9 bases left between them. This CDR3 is CASSYLSVAGELFF. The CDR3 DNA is TGTGCCAGCAGTTACTTATCGGTCGCCGGGGAGCTGTTTTTT.

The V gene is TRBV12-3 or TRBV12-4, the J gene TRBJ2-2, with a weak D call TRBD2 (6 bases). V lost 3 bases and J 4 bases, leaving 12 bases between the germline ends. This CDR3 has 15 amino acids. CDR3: CASSFSGQGTGELFF. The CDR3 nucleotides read TGTGCCAGCAGTTTTAGCGGTCAGGGCACCGGGGAGCTGTTTTTT.

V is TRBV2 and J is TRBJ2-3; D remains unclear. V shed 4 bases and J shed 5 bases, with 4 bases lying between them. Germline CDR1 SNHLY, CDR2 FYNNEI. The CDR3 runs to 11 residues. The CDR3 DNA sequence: TGTGCCAGCAGTGCCCGAGATACGCAGTATTTT. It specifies CASSARDTQYF.

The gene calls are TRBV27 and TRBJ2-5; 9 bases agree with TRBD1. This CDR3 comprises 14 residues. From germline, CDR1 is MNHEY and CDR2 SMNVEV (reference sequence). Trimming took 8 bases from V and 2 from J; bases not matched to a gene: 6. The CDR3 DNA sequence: TGTGCCAGCGGTGACAGGGGGGGACAAGAGACCCAGTACTTC. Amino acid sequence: CASGDRGGQETQYF.

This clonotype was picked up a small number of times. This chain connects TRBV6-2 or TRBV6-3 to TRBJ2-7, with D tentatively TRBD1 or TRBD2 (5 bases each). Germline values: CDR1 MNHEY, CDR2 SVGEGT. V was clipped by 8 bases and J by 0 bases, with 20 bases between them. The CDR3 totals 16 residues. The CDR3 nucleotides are TGTGCCAGCCGTATCGCTGGGACGCCAAGCTCCTACGAGCAGTACTTC. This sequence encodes CASRIAGTPSSYEQYF.

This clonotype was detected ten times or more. CDR3 loop: CASTGQGLGEQFF. DNA for the CDR3: TGTGCCAGCACCGGACAGGGACTGGGTGAGCAGTTCTTC. V and J are TRBV2 and TRBJ2-1, with 8 bases identical to TRBD1. Per germline, CDR1 SNHLY and CDR2 FYNNEI. Trimming cost V 7 bases and J 9 bases; bases outside gene matches: 8. CDR3 length: 13 amino acids.

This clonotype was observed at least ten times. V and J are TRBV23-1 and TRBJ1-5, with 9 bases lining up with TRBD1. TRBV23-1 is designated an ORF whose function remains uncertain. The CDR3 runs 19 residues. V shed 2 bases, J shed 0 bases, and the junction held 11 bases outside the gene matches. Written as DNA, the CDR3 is TGCGCCAGCAGTCAACAATCCGGGACAGGGCATTATAGCAATCAGCCCCAGCATTTT. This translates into CASSQQSGTGHYSNQPQHF.

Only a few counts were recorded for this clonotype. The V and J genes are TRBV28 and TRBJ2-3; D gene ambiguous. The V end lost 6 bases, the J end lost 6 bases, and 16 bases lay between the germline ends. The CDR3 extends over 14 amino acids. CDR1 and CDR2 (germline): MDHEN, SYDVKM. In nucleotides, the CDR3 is TGTGCCAGCAGCTTAGTAGGGCAAAAGGATACGCAGTATTTT. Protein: CASSLVGQKDTQYF.

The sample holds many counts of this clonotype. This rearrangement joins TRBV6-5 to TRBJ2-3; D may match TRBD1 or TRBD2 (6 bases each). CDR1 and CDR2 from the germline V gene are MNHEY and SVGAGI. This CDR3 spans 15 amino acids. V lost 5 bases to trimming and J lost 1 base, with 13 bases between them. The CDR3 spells CASSLGGAGTDTQYF. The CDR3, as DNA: TGTGCCAGCAGTCTGGGGGGCGCCGGCACAGATACGCAGTATTTT.